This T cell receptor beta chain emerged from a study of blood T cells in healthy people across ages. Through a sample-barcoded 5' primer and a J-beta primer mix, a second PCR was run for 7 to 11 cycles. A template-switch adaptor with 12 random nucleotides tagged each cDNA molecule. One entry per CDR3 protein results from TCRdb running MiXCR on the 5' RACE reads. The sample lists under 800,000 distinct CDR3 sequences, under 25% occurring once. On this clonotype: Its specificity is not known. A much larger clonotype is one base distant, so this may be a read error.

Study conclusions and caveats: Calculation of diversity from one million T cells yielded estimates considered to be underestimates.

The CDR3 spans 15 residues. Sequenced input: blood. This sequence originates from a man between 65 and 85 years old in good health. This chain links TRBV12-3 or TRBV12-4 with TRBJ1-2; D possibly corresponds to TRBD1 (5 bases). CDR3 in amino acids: CASSFLWAGSYGHTF. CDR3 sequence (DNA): TGTGCCAGCAGTTTTCTCTGGGCAGGGTCCTATGGCCACACCTTC.